Shown below are 2 T cell receptor beta chains from a single sample sequenced in a study of T cells in Graves' hyperthyroidism and ophthalmopathy. Amplification of TCR beta CDR3 regions was performed using RNA transcripts as template. In the first-round RT-PCR of the TCR CDR3, the HTBI primer set was used. MiXCR, applied by TCRdb to the multiplex PCR reads, yields one record per CDR3 protein. The data contain hundreds of thousands of distinct CDR3 sequences, about two fifths of them seen just once; the ten biggest clones take up 8.9%. The sequenced sample was blood. All receptors derive from a young man with Graves' hyperthyroidism.

This clonotype was recorded at least ten times. The chain couples TRBV15 to TRBJ1-6; tentative D call: TRBD1 (5 bases). This CDR3 spans 17 amino acids. Germline V gene sequence: CDR1 LNHNV, CDR2 YYDKDF (reference sequence). Trimming left V 3 bases short and J 6 bases short, with 18 bases between. The CDR3: CATSSTRDGGPNSPLHF. The CDR3 region has the DNA TGTGCCACCAGCAGCACCCGGGACGGCGGGCCTAATTCACCCCTCCACTTT.

J is TRBJ1-1 and V is TRBV9; 7 bases line up with TRBD1. Germline assignment: CDR1 SGDLS and CDR2 YYNGEE. Trimming cost V 3 bases and J 3 bases; bases outside gene matches: 5. The CDR3 has 14 amino acids. The CDR3 nucleotides are TGTGCCAGCAGCGGACAGGGTTTGGACACTGAAGCTTTCTTT. It encodes CASSGQGLDTEAFF. Drawing the rest from reference TRBV9 and TRBJ1-1, the complete variable domain is DSGVTQTPKHLITATGQRVTLRCSPRSGDLSVYWYQQSLDQGLQFLIQYYNGEERAKGNILERFSAQQFPDLHSELNLSSLELGDSALYFCASSGQGLDTEAFFGQGTRLTVV.